This T cell receptor beta chain originates from a study of beta chain features in type 1 diabetes. Study background: All samples combined gave roughly 100,000,000 sorted cells for examination.

In germline, CDR1 is SSHAT, CDR2 FNYEAQ (reference sequence). CDR3 length: 16 residues. With regard to this clone: Its matching antigen is unknown. A read error may produce the germline difference seen at one junction end.

Investigators reverse transcribed all isolated RNA, so they sequenced expressed TCRB transcripts. The repertoire was sequenced with immunoSEQ multiplex PCR; TCRdb's copy has only in-frame clones and lacks some. The sample lists around 690,000 clones, 9.5% to 15% seen once, with more than 0.095% in the top ten. Regarding the study as a whole: Fewer insertions but more deletions were seen at VDJ junctions in type 1 diabetes patients. TCRB CDR3s were moderately but significantly shorter in Type 1 diabetes patients in all four CD4+ subsets. TCRB rearrangement may or may not be influenced by HLA type; here this remained unresolved.

Naive, central memory, regulatory and stem cell-like memory cells within the CD4+ compartment were sorted using CD45RO/CCR7/CD25/CD127/CD95/CD27. This receptor was obtained from a man aged 25 to 45 with type 1 diabetes. Material: naive CD4+ T cells from blood. V gene TRBV7-7 combines with J gene TRBJ2-3, with D perhaps assigned TRBD1 or TRBD2 (5 bases each). The CDR3 here is CASSLDGAAGPDTQYF. The DNA for the CDR3 is TGTGCTAGCAGCTTAGACGGGGCGGCGGGCCCAGATACGCAGTATTTT.